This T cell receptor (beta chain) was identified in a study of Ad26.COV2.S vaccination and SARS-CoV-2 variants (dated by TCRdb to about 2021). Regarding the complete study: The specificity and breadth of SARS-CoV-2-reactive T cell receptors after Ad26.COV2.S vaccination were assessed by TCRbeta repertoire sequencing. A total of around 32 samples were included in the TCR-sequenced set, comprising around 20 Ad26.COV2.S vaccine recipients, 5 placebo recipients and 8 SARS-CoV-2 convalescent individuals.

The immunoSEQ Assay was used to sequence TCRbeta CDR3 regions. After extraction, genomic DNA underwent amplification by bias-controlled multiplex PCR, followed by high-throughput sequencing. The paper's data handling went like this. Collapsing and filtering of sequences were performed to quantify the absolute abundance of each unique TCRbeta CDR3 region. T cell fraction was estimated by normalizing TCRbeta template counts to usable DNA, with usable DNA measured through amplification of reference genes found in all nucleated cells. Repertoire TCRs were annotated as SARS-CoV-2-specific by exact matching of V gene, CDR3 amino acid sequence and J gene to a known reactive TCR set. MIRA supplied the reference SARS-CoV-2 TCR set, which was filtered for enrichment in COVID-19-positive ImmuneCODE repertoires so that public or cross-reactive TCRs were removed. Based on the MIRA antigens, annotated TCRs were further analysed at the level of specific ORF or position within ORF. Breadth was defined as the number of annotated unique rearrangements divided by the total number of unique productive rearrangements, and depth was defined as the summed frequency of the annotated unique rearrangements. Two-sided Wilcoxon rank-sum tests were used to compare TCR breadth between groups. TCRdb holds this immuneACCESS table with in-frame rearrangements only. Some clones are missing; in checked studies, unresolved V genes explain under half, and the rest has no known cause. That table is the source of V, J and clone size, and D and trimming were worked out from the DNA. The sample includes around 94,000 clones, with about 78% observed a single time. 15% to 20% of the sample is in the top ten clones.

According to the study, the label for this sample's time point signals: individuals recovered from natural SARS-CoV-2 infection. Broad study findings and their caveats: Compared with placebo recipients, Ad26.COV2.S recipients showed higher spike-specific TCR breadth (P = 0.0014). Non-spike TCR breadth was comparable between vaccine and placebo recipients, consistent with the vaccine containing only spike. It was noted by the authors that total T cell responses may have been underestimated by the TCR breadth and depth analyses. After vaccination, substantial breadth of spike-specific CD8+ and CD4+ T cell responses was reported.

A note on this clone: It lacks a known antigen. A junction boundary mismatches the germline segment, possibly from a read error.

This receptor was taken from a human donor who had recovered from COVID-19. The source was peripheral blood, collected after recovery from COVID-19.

CDR3 reads: CASRSQGNSEAFF. The nucleotides read TGTGCCAGCAGATCTCAGGGGAACAGTGAAGCTTTCTTT. Recombination linked TRBV12-3 or TRBV12-4 to TRBJ1-1, with TRBD1 perhaps the D gene, on 6 matching bases. Including cysteine and phenylalanine, the CDR3 has 13 amino acids. CDR3 DNA is the only sequence kept; it has 39 bases, read in frame from the first base.